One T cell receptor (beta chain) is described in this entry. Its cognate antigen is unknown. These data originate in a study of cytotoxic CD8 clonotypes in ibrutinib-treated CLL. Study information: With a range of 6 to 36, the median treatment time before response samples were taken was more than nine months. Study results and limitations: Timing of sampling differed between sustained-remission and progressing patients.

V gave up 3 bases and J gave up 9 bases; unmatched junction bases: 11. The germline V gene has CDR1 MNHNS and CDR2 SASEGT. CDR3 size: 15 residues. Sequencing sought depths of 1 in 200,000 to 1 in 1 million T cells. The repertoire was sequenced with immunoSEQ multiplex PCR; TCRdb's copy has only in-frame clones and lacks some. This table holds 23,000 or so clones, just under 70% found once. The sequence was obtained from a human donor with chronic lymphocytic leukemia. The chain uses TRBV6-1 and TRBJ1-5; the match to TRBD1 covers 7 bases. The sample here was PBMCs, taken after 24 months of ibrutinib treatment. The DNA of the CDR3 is TGTGCCAGCAGTGATGGGACAGCCCTCCGGGTGCCCCAGCATTTT. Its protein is CASSDGTALRVPQHF.